This is a list of T cell receptor beta chains from one sample in a study of human T cells and chemical hapten exposure. TCRdb reanalysed the RACE reads using MiXCR and keeps one entry per CDR3 protein. The sample includes more than 70,000 distinct CDR3 sequences, about 9% seen only once; the top ten take just over 2.5%. Specimen: whole blood, collected in connection with sensitization to the hapten diphenylcyclopropenone (DPC). These receptors were taken from a middle-aged man with alopecia areata. Some clones in this sample may be carry-over from other donors' samples. Each CDR3 is given with its conserved first and last residue.

V: TRBV19
J: TRBJ2-6
CDR3: CASSIRPGGPTGANVLTF

V: TRBV12-3/TRBV12-4
J: TRBJ2-1
CDR3: CASSSGLGTSGIGEQFF

V: TRBV18
J: TRBJ2-7
CDR3: CASSPTISYEQYF

V: TRBV10-3
J: TRBJ2-5
CDR3: CAIRQGGEETQYF

V: TRBV18
J: TRBJ2-1
CDR3: CASSPPIFAGGDNEQFF

V: TRBV6-1
J: TRBJ2-2
CDR3: CASRLDRRHTGELFF

V: TRBV27
J: TRBJ2-5
CDR3: CASSSPYFAGDETQYF

V: TRBV5-1
J: TRBJ1-1
CDR3: CASSLQGSGTEAFF

V: TRBV12-3/TRBV12-4
J: TRBJ1-5
CDR3: CASRGQDHQPQHF

V: TRBV24-1
J: TRBJ1-2
CDR3: CATSDLRSADGYTF

V: TRBV5-4
J: TRBJ2-3
CDR3: CASSVGLAGDLDTQYF

V: TRBV5-6
J: TRBJ2-3
CDR3: CASSARTSATTDTQYF

V: TRBV15
J: TRBJ1-1
CDR3: CATSRPSGTGVPEAFF

V: TRBV5-1
J: TRBJ1-1
CDR3: CASSRAGGYTEAFF

V: TRBV6-1
J: TRBJ1-6
CDR3: CASSEATGGKSPLHF

V: TRBV19
J: TRBJ1-2
CDR3: CASSIGRGNYGYTF

V: TRBV18
J: TRBJ2-6
CDR3: CASSPLGAGANVLTF

V: TRBV6-5
J: TRBJ2-6
CDR3: CASSYSFTGSGANVLTF

V: TRBV19
J: TRBJ1-1
CDR3: CASGGDRGLAVAFF

V: TRBV29-1
J: TRBJ2-1
CDR3: CSVEDVGDTSGPRYNEQFF

V: TRBV9
J: TRBJ2-2
CDR3: CASSVGETGELFF

V: TRBV29-1
J: TRBJ2-4
CDR3: CSVEGGGDLAKNIQYF

V: TRBV5-4
J: TRBJ2-3
CDR3: CASSLAGEDTQYF

V: TRBV6-5
J: TRBJ1-1
CDR3: CASVNGDVDTEAFF

V: TRBV6-2/TRBV6-3
J: TRBJ1-4
CDR3: CASSPGTGNEEKLFF

V: TRBV9
J: TRBJ2-3
CDR3: CASSVPAGVADTQYF

V: TRBV12-3/TRBV12-4
J: TRBJ2-7
CDR3: CASSSLAGPSYEQYF

V: TRBV27
J: TRBJ1-1
CDR3: CASSPLRREVSTEAFF

V: TRBV6-6
J: TRBJ2-7
CDR3: CATGGTASGPYEQYF